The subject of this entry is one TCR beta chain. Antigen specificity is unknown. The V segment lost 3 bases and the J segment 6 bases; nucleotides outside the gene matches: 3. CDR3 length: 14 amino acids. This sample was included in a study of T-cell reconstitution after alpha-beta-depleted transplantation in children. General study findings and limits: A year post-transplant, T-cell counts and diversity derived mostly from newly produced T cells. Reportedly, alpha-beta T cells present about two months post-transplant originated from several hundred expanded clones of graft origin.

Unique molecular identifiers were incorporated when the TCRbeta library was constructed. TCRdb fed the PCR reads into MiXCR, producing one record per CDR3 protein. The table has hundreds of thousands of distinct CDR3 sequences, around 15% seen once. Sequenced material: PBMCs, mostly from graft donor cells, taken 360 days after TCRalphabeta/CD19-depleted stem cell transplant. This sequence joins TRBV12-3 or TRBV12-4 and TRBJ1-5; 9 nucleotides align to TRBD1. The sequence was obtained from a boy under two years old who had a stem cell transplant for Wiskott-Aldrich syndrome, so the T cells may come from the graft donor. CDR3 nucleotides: TGTGCCAGCAGTTTCCCGGGACAGGGTCAGCCCCAGCATTTT. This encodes CASSFPGQGQPQHF.